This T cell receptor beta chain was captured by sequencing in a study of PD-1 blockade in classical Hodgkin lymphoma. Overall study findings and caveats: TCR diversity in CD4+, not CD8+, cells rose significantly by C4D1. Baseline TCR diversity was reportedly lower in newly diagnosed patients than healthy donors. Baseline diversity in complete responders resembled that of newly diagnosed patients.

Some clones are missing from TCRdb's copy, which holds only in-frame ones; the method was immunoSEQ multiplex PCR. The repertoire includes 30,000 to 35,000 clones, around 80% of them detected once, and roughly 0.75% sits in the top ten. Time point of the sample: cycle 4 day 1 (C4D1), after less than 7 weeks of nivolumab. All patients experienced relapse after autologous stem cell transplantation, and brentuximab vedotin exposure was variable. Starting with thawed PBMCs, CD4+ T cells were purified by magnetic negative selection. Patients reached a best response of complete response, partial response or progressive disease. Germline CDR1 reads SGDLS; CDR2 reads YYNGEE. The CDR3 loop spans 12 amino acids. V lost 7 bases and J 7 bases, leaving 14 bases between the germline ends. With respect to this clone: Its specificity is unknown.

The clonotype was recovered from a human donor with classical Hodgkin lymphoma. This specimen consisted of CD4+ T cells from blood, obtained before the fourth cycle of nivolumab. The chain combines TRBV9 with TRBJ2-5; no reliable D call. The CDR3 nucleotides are TGTGCCAGCGGAGATACCCTTGGGACCCAGTACTTC. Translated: CASGDTLGTQYF.